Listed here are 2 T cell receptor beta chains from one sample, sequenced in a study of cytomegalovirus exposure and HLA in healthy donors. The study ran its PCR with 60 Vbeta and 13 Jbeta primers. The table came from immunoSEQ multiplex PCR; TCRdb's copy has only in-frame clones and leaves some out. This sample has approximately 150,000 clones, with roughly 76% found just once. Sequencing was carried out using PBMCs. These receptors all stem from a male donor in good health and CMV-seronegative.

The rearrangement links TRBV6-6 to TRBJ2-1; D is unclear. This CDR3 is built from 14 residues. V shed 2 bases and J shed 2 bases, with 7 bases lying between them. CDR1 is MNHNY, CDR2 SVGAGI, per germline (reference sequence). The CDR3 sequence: CASSYDTPYNEQFF. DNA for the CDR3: TGTGCCAGCAGTTACGACACTCCCTACAATGAGCAGTTCTTC.

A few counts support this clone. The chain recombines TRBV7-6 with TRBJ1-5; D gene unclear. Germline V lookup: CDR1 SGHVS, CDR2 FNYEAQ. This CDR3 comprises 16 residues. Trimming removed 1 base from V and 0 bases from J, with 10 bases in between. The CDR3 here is CASSLDSSSSNQPQHF. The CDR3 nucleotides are TGTGCCAGCAGCTTAGATAGCAGCTCTAGCAATCAGCCCCAGCATTTT.